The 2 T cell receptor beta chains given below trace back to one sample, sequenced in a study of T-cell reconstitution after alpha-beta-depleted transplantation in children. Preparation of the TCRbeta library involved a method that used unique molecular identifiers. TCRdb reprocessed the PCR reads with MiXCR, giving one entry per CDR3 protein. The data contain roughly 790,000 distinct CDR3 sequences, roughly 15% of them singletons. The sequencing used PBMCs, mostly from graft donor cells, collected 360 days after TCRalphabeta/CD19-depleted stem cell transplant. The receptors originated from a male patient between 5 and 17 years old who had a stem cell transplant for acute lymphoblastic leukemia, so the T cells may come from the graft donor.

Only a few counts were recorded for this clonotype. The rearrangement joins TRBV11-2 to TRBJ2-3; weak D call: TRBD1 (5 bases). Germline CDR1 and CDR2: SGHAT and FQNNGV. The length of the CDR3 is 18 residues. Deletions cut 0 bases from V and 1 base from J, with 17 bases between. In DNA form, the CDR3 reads TGTGCCAGCAGCTTAGATCTAAATAGGGGCTACGGCACAGATACGCAGTATTTT. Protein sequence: CASSLDLNRGYGTDTQYF. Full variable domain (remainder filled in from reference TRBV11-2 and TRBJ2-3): EAGVAQSPRYKIIEKRQSVAFWCNPISGHATLYWYQQILGQGPKLLIQFQNNGVVDDSQLPKDRFSAERLKGVDSTLKIQPAKLEDSAVYLCASSLDLNRGYGTDTQYFGPGTRLTVL.

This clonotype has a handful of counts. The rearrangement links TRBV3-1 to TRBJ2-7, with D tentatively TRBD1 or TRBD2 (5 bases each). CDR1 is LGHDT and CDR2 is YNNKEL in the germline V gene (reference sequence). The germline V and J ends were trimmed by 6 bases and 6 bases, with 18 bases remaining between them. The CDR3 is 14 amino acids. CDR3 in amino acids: CASSRTGTLGEQYF. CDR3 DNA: TGTGCCAGCAGTCGAACCGGGACCCTAGGCGAGCAGTACTTC.